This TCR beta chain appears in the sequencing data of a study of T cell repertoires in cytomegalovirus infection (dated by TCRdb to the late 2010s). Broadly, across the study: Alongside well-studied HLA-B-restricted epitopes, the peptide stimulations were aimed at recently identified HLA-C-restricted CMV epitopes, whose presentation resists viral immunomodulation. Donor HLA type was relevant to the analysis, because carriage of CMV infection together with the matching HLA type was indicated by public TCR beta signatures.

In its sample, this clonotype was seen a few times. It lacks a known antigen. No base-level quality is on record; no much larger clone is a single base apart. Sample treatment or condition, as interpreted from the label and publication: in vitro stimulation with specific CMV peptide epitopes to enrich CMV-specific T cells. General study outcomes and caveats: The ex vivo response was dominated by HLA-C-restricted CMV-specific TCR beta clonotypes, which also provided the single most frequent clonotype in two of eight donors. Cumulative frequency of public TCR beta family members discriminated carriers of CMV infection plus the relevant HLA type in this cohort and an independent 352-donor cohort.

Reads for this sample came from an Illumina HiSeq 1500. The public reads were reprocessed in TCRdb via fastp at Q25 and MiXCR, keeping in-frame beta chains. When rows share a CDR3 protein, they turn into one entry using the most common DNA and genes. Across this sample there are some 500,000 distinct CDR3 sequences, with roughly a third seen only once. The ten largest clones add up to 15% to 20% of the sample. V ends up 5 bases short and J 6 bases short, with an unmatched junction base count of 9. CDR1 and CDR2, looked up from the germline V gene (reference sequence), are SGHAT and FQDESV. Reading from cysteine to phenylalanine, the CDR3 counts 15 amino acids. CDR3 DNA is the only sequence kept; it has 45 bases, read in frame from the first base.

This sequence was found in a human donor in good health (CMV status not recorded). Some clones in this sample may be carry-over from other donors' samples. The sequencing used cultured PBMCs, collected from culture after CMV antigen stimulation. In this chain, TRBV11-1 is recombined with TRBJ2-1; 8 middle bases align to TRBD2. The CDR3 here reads CASSQLAAYPNEQFF. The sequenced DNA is TGTGCCAGCAGCCAACTAGCGGCTTACCCCAATGAGCAGTTCTTC.